The clone carrying this TCR beta chain has a single count. What it binds is unknown. Every one of the patients relapsed after autologous stem cell transplantation (brentuximab vedotin exposure was variable). Germline V gene sequence: CDR1 GTSNPN, CDR2 SVGIG (reference sequence). V lost 3 bases and J lost 10; bases outside the gene matches: 9. This CDR3 comprises 12 residues. The data originate from a study of PD-1 blockade in classical Hodgkin lymphoma. General study points: Exclusion removed patients who began nivolumab under 1 year after ASCT. Repertoire differences lack defined causes, possibly disease activity or prior therapy.

TCRdb keeps only in-frame clones here, not all; method: immunoSEQ multiplex PCR. The table lists over 50,000 clones, around 73% of them singletons, with about 15% in the top ten. The TCR was taken from a human donor with classical Hodgkin lymphoma. Sequences were derived from peripheral blood mononuclear cells (PBMCs), sampled before the second cycle of nivolumab. The rearrangement joins TRBV30 to TRBJ2-7, with TRBD1 matching over 7 bases. The CDR3 loop reads CAWSPTGSGQYF. As DNA, the CDR3 is TGTGCCTGGAGCCCGACAGGGTCGGGACAGTACTTC.